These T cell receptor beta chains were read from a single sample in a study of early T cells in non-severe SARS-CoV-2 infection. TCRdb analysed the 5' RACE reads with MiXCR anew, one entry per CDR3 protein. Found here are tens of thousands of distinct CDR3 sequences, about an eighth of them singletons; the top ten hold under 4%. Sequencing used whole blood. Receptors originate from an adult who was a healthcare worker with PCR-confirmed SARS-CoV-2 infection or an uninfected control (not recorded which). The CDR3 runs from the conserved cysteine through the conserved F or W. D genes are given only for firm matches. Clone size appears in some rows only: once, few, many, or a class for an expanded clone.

cdr3_nt: TGTGCCTGGAGTCTTGGGACTAGCGAGTACACAGATACGCAGTATTTT
cdr3_aa: CAWSLGTSEYTDTQYF
v_call: TRBV30
j_call: TRBJ2-3
d_call: TRBD2
clone_size: -

cdr3_nt: TGTGCCAGCAGGAGGACAGGGGGGATCCAAGAGACCCAGTACTTC
cdr3_aa: CASRRTGGIQETQYF
v_call: TRBV6-6
j_call: TRBJ2-5
d_call: TRBD1
clone_size: many

cdr3_nt: TGTGCCAGCAGCCATACTAGCGGAGACAATGAGCAGTTCTTC
cdr3_aa: CASSHTSGDNEQFF
v_call: TRBV12-3/TRBV12-4
j_call: TRBJ2-1
d_call: TRBD2
clone_size: many

cdr3_nt: TGCGCCAGCAGCTTGGTTTTAGCTGGCTACAATGAGCAGTTCTTC
cdr3_aa: CASSLVLAGYNEQFF
v_call: TRBV5-1
j_call: TRBJ2-1
d_call: -
clone_size: many

cdr3_nt: TGTGCCAGCAGTTACTCGGACAGCCAAGACGAGCAGTACTTC
cdr3_aa: CASSYSDSQDEQYF
v_call: TRBV6-2/TRBV6-3
j_call: TRBJ2-7
d_call: -
clone_size: -

cdr3_nt: TGTGCCAGCAGTTTAGTCGCTAGCGGAACGAACTACGAGCAGTACTTC
cdr3_aa: CASSLVASGTNYEQYF
v_call: TRBV12-3/TRBV12-4
j_call: TRBJ2-7
d_call: TRBD2
clone_size: many

cdr3_nt: TGTGCCAGCAGCGATGACAGGGGGAGATACGAGCAGTACTTC
cdr3_aa: CASSDDRGRYEQYF
v_call: TRBV7-9
j_call: TRBJ2-7
d_call: TRBD1
clone_size: -

cdr3_nt: TGTGCCAGCAGTGTACTTTCCTACGAGCAGTACTTC
cdr3_aa: CASSVLSYEQYF
v_call: TRBV2
j_call: TRBJ2-7
d_call: -
clone_size: -

cdr3_nt: TGCGCCAGCAGCCAGCCCTGGGGGCGCGCGGGTGGGACCTACGAGCAGTACTTC
cdr3_aa: CASSQPWGRAGGTYEQYF
v_call: TRBV5-1
j_call: TRBJ2-7
d_call: -
clone_size: -

cdr3_nt: TGTGCCAGCAGCTCCGGGGAAGAGACCCAGTACTTC
cdr3_aa: CASSSGEETQYF
v_call: TRBV11-1
j_call: TRBJ2-5
d_call: -
clone_size: few

cdr3_nt: TGTGCCAGCAGCTTCGTAGGGGTAGTTGAAAAACTGTTTTTT
cdr3_aa: CASSFVGVVEKLFF
v_call: TRBV6-6
j_call: TRBJ1-4
d_call: -
clone_size: -

cdr3_nt: TGTGCCAGCAGCTTAGGCGAACAGATTTACACCGGGGAGCTGTTTTTT
cdr3_aa: CASSLGEQIYTGELFF
v_call: TRBV13
j_call: TRBJ2-2
d_call: -
clone_size: many

cdr3_nt: TGTGCCAGCAGTTACTCGTACGTCTACGAGCAGTACTTC
cdr3_aa: CASSYSYVYEQYF
v_call: TRBV6-2/TRBV6-3
j_call: TRBJ2-7
d_call: -
clone_size: -

cdr3_nt: TGTGCCAGCAGCCAACCTAATGACAATTGGGCCAATGAGCAGTTCTTC
cdr3_aa: CASSQPNDNWANEQFF
v_call: TRBV14
j_call: TRBJ2-1
d_call: -
clone_size: few

cdr3_nt: TGTGCCGGCTCGGGACAGGGAACAGATACGCAGTATTTT
cdr3_aa: CAGSGQGTDTQYF
v_call: TRBV2
j_call: TRBJ2-3
d_call: TRBD1
clone_size: -

cdr3_nt: TGTGCCAGCTCACTCATGGACACCGGGGAGCTGTTTTTT
cdr3_aa: CASSLMDTGELFF
v_call: TRBV18
j_call: TRBJ2-2
d_call: -
clone_size: -

cdr3_nt: TGTGCCAGCAGCGTAGACAGCGGCTTTGGAGAGACCCAGTACTTC
cdr3_aa: CASSVDSGFGETQYF
v_call: TRBV9
j_call: TRBJ2-5
d_call: -
clone_size: -

cdr3_nt: TGTGCCAGCTCACCAGTTTCGCTAGCGGGGTACGAGCAGTACTTC
cdr3_aa: CASSPVSLAGYEQYF
v_call: TRBV18
j_call: TRBJ2-7
d_call: TRBD2
clone_size: -

cdr3_nt: TGTGCCAGCAGCGCTACAGGGGGGCGAGATACGCAGTATTTT
cdr3_aa: CASSATGGRDTQYF
v_call: TRBV9
j_call: TRBJ2-3
d_call: TRBD1
clone_size: -

cdr3_nt: TGTGCCAGCAGCCCACCGACTAACACCGGGGAGCTGTTTTTT
cdr3_aa: CASSPPTNTGELFF
v_call: TRBV7-9
j_call: TRBJ2-2
d_call: -
clone_size: -

cdr3_nt: TGTGCCAGTAGGATTAGCGGGAGTTTTTACATTGAGCAGTTCTTC
cdr3_aa: CASRISGSFYIEQFF
v_call: TRBV19
j_call: TRBJ2-1
d_call: TRBD2
clone_size: -

cdr3_nt: TGCGCCAGCAGCTTGGAAGCATCTGGAAACACCATATATTTT
cdr3_aa: CASSLEASGNTIYF
v_call: TRBV5-1
j_call: TRBJ1-3
d_call: -
clone_size: many

cdr3_nt: TGCGCCAGCAGCCAAGCGTTCGGGGCGGGGGGTTCCTACAATGAGCAGTTCTTC
cdr3_aa: CASSQAFGAGGSYNEQFF
v_call: TRBV4-1
j_call: TRBJ2-1
d_call: TRBD2
clone_size: -

cdr3_nt: TGTGCCAGCAGTCTTACAGTGAACACTGAAGCTTTCTTT
cdr3_aa: CASSLTVNTEAFF
v_call: TRBV7-9
j_call: TRBJ1-1
d_call: -
clone_size: many

cdr3_nt: TGTGCCAGCAGTCCCCCGCCTTCAGGGAGGGAGGTCCCCCTCCACTTT
cdr3_aa: CASSPPPSGREVPLHF
v_call: TRBV6-6
j_call: TRBJ1-6
d_call: -
clone_size: -

cdr3_nt: TGTGCCAGCACCCTGGACGGAAGACACGAGCAGTACTTC
cdr3_aa: CASTLDGRHEQYF
v_call: TRBV28
j_call: TRBJ2-7
d_call: -
clone_size: -

cdr3_nt: TGTGCCAGCAGCCCCTCTGGGTTCTCCTACGAGCAGTACTTC
cdr3_aa: CASSPSGFSYEQYF
v_call: TRBV7-6
j_call: TRBJ2-7
d_call: -
clone_size: -

cdr3_nt: TGTGCCAGTAGTCCGAACAGGGGGACGGGTTTCACAGATACGCAGTATTTT
cdr3_aa: CASSPNRGTGFTDTQYF
v_call: TRBV19
j_call: TRBJ2-3
d_call: TRBD1
clone_size: -

cdr3_nt: TGTGCCAGCTCCATCGGGGGCGGCGCCTACGAGCAGTACTTC
cdr3_aa: CASSIGGGAYEQYF
v_call: TRBV13
j_call: TRBJ2-7
d_call: -
clone_size: many

cdr3_nt: TGTGCCAGCAGTCCAGGACGGAGCACAGATACGCAGTATTTT
cdr3_aa: CASSPGRSTDTQYF
v_call: TRBV6-2/TRBV6-3
j_call: TRBJ2-3
d_call: -
clone_size: many

cdr3_nt: TGTGCCAGCAGTTTAATCGCGGGCACTGAAGCTTTCTTT
cdr3_aa: CASSLIAGTEAFF
v_call: TRBV12-3/TRBV12-4
j_call: TRBJ1-1
d_call: -
clone_size: many

cdr3_nt: TGTGCCAGCAATCCCACAGGGGAGGACACCTACGAGCAGTACTTC
cdr3_aa: CASNPTGEDTYEQYF
v_call: TRBV2
j_call: TRBJ2-7
d_call: -
clone_size: -

cdr3_nt: TGCAGTGCGCGGCTCCTCACAGATACGCAGTATTTT
cdr3_aa: CSARLLTDTQYF
v_call: TRBV20-1
j_call: TRBJ2-3
d_call: -
clone_size: few

cdr3_nt: TGTGCCAGCAGACTTCTAGCGGGGGTGGCAGATACGCAGTATTTT
cdr3_aa: CASRLLAGVADTQYF
v_call: TRBV7-8
j_call: TRBJ2-3
d_call: TRBD2
clone_size: few

cdr3_nt: TGCGCCAGCAGGAACCTTGGACGTAGCTCCTACGAGCAGTACTTC
cdr3_aa: CASRNLGRSSYEQYF
v_call: TRBV4-1
j_call: TRBJ2-7
d_call: -
clone_size: -

cdr3_nt: TGTGCCAGTAGTATAGGTCAGGGGATCAAGACCTACGAGCAGTACTTC
cdr3_aa: CASSIGQGIKTYEQYF
v_call: TRBV19
j_call: TRBJ2-7
d_call: -
clone_size: -

cdr3_nt: TGTGCCAGCAGCACACCGGGACAGTTGAACACCGGGGAGCTGTTTTTT
cdr3_aa: CASSTPGQLNTGELFF
v_call: TRBV21-1
j_call: TRBJ2-2
d_call: -
clone_size: many

cdr3_nt: TGTGCCAGCAGTTTCTGGACAGGTGAAAAACTGTTTTTT
cdr3_aa: CASSFWTGEKLFF
v_call: TRBV12-3/TRBV12-4
j_call: TRBJ1-4
d_call: TRBD1
clone_size: few

cdr3_nt: TGTGCCAGCAGTTTAGGATCTAGCGGGTTGTCCGAGCAGTACTTC
cdr3_aa: CASSLGSSGLSEQYF
v_call: TRBV27
j_call: TRBJ2-7
d_call: TRBD2
clone_size: -

cdr3_nt: TGTGCTAGTGGTACCCTGGCCACAGATACGCAGTATTTT
cdr3_aa: CASGTLATDTQYF
v_call: TRBV12-5
j_call: TRBJ2-3
d_call: -
clone_size: -

cdr3_nt: TGCGCCAGCAGACCGGGACAGGGGTGGCCAGGGGCCAACGTCCTGACTTTC
cdr3_aa: CASRPGQGWPGANVLTF
v_call: TRBV5-1
j_call: TRBJ2-6
d_call: TRBD1
clone_size: many

cdr3_nt: TGTGCCAGCAGCCAAGATACAGGGACCGAGCAGTACTTC
cdr3_aa: CASSQDTGTEQYF
v_call: TRBV4-2
j_call: TRBJ2-7
d_call: -
clone_size: many

cdr3_nt: TGTGCCAGCAGCCTAGCCCCCGGGGAGCTGTTTTTT
cdr3_aa: CASSLAPGELFF
v_call: TRBV28
j_call: TRBJ2-2
d_call: -
clone_size: -

cdr3_nt: TGTGCCAGCAGCTTACAGACTAGCAGACAAGAGACCCAGTACTTC
cdr3_aa: CASSLQTSRQETQYF
v_call: TRBV7-9
j_call: TRBJ2-5
d_call: TRBD2
clone_size: -

cdr3_nt: TGTGCCAGCAGTTCGCCGGGACAGGGCAATGAGCAGTTCTTC
cdr3_aa: CASSSPGQGNEQFF
v_call: TRBV27
j_call: TRBJ2-1
d_call: TRBD1
clone_size: few

cdr3_nt: TGTGCCAGCAGCCACCGAGGTAACACCGGGGAGCTGTTTTTT
cdr3_aa: CASSHRGNTGELFF
v_call: TRBV12-3/TRBV12-4
j_call: TRBJ2-2
d_call: -
clone_size: many

cdr3_nt: TGTGCCAGCAGTGAAGCGGTGGGACATTCTAGCACAGATACGCAGTATTTT
cdr3_aa: CASSEAVGHSSTDTQYF
v_call: TRBV6-1
j_call: TRBJ2-3
d_call: -
clone_size: -

cdr3_nt: TGTGCCAGTAGTACCCTGTATACTAGCGGGAGGGCCAATGAGCAGTTCTTC
cdr3_aa: CASSTLYTSGRANEQFF
v_call: TRBV19
j_call: TRBJ2-1
d_call: TRBD2
clone_size: few

cdr3_nt: TGTGCAAGTTGTCGGCAGAGCAATCAGCCCCAGCATTTT
cdr3_aa: CASCRQSNQPQHF
v_call: TRBV12-2
j_call: TRBJ1-5
d_call: -
clone_size: many

cdr3_nt: TGCAGTGCATTGGGCGAGCAGTACTTC
cdr3_aa: CSALGEQYF
v_call: TRBV20-1
j_call: TRBJ2-7
d_call: -
clone_size: -

cdr3_nt: TGTGCCAGCACCAAGGGATCGGGGGCCCCATATGGCTACACCTTC
cdr3_aa: CASTKGSGAPYGYTF
v_call: TRBV6-5
j_call: TRBJ1-2
d_call: -
clone_size: many

cdr3_nt: TGTGCCAGCAGTGCTGAGGGGACCGAACCCACAGATACGCAGTATTTT
cdr3_aa: CASSAEGTEPTDTQYF
v_call: TRBV6-4
j_call: TRBJ2-3
d_call: -
clone_size: many

cdr3_nt: TGTGCCAGCAACGGGGGCGACACCGGGGAGCTGTTTTTT
cdr3_aa: CASNGGDTGELFF
v_call: TRBV7-8
j_call: TRBJ2-2
d_call: -
clone_size: -

cdr3_nt: TGTGCCACCAGTGATTTGGTCGGCCCCCGGGCCGGGGAGCTGTTTTTT
cdr3_aa: CATSDLVGPRAGELFF
v_call: TRBV24-1
j_call: TRBJ2-2
d_call: -
clone_size: many

cdr3_nt: TGTGCCAGCAGTTTCCGCAGGACGAATGAAAAACTGTTTTTT
cdr3_aa: CASSFRRTNEKLFF
v_call: TRBV12-3/TRBV12-4
j_call: TRBJ1-4
d_call: -
clone_size: -

cdr3_nt: TGTGCCAGCAGTTTTCGGGGGACTAACTATGGCTACACCTTC
cdr3_aa: CASSFRGTNYGYTF
v_call: TRBV27
j_call: TRBJ1-2
d_call: -
clone_size: -

cdr3_nt: TGTGCCAGCAGCCAAGAAGACCAGGGGGCGTCGCGCTACACCTTC
cdr3_aa: CASSQEDQGASRYTF
v_call: TRBV3-1
j_call: TRBJ1-2
d_call: TRBD1
clone_size: many

cdr3_nt: TGTGCTAGTGGTTTGCAGGGGAATGAGCAGTTCTTC
cdr3_aa: CASGLQGNEQFF
v_call: TRBV12-5
j_call: TRBJ2-1
d_call: -
clone_size: -

cdr3_nt: TGCGCCAGCAGTGATCTCCCCACAGATACGCAGTATTTT
cdr3_aa: CASSDLPTDTQYF
v_call: TRBV10-1
j_call: TRBJ2-3
d_call: -
clone_size: few